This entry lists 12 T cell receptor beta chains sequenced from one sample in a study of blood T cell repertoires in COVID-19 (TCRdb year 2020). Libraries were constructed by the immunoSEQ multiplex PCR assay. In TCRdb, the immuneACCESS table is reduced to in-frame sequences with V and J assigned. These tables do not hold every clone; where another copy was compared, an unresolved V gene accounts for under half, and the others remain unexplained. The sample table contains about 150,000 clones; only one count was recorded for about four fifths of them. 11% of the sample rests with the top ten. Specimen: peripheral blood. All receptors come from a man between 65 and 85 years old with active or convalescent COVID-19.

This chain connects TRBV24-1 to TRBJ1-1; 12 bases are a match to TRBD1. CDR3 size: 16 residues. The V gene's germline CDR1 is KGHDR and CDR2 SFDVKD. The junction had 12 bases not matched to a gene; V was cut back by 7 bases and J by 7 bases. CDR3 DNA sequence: TGTGCCACCAGCCCTGCCCCGGGACAGGGGGCAATTGAAGCTTTCTTT. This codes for CATSPAPGQGAIEAFF.

As DNA, the CDR3 is TGTGCCAGCAGCTCAGGACAGGAGCTACACACTGAAGCTTTCTTT. Translating it yields CASSSGQELHTEAFF. V is TRBV5-4 and J is TRBJ1-1; 7 bases line up with TRBD1. This CDR3 is built from 15 residues. V gave up 3 bases and J gave up 3 bases; unmatched junction bases: 8. Germline CDR1 reads SGHNT; CDR2 reads YYREEE (reference sequence).

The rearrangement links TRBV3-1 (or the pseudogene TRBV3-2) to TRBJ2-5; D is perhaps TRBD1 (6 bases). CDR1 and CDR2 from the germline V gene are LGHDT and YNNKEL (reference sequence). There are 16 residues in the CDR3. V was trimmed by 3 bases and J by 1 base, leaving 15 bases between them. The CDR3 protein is CASSHRGQGFQETQYF. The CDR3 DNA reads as TGTGCCAGCAGCCACCGGGGCCAGGGGTTCCAAGAGACCCAGTACTTC.

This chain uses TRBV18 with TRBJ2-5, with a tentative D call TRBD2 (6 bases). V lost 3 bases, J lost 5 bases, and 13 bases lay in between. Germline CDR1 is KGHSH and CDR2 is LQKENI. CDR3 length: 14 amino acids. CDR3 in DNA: TGTGCCAGCTCACCCCGGACTACCGTTGAGACCCAGTACTTC. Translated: CASSPRTTVETQYF. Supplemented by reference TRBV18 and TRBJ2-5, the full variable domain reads NAGVMQNPRHLVRRRGQEARLRCSPMKGHSHVYWYRQLPEEGLKFMVYLQKENIIDESGMPKERFSAEFPKEGPSILRIQQVVRGDSAAYFCASSPRTTVETQYFGPGTRLLVL.

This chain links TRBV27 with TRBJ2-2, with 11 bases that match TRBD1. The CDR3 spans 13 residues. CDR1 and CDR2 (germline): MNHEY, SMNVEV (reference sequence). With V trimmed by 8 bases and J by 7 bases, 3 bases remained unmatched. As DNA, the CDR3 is TGTGCCAGCCGGGACAGGGGGTACGGGGAGCTGTTTTTT. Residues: CASRDRGYGELFF.

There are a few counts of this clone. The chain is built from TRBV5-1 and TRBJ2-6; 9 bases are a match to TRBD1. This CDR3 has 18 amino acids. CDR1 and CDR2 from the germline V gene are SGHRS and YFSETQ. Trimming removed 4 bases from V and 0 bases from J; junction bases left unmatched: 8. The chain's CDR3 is CASSQGTGPTSGANVLTF. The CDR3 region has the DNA TGCGCCAGCAGCCAAGGGACAGGGCCTACCTCTGGGGCCAACGTCCTGACTTTC.

CDR3 region: CASSPVSYEQYF. The CDR3 bases are TGTGCCAGCTCTCCCGTATCCTACGAGCAGTACTTC. The chain uses TRBV18 and TRBJ2-7; D remains unclear. Trimming left V 6 bases short and J 1 base short, with 7 bases between. The length of the CDR3 is 12 residues. CDR1 and CDR2 (germline): KGHSH, LQKENI.

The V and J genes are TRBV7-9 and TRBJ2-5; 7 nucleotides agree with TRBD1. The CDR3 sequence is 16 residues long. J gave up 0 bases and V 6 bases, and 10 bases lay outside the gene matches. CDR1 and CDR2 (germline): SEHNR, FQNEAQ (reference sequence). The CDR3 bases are TGTGCCAGCAGTAGGAGAAACGACAGGGACCAAGAGACCCAGTACTTC. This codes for CASSRRNDRDQETQYF.

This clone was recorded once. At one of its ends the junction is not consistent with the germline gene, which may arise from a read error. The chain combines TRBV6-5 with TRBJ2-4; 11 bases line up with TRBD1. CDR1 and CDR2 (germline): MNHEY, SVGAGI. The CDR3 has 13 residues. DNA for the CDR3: TGTGCCAGCAGTTACTCCGGGACAGGGGGTTGGGACTTC. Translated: CASSYSGTGGWDF.

CDR3 sequence: CASSRQGGETQYF. For the CDR3, the DNA is TGTGCCAGCAGCCGACAGGGGGGCGAGACCCAGTACTTC. The chain combines TRBV9 with TRBJ2-5, with 9 nucleotides matching TRBD1. The CDR3 length is 13 residues. Per germline, CDR1 SGDLS and CDR2 YYNGEE. The V gene end was trimmed by 4 bases and the J gene end by 5 bases; junction bases not matched to a gene: 3.

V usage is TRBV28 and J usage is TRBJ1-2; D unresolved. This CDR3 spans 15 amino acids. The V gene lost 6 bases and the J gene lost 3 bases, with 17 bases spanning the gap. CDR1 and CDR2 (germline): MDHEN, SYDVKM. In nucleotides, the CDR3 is TGTGCCAGCAGAGAACGTTCGACGGGTCACTATGGCTACACCTTC. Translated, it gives CASRERSTGHYGYTF.

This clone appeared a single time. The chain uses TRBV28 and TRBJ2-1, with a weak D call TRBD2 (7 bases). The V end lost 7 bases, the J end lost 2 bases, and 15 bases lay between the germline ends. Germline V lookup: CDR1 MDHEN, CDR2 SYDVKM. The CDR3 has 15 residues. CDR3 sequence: CASIPRGGPYNEQFF. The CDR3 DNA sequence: TGTGCCAGCATTCCGAGGGGGGGACCCTACAATGAGCAGTTCTTC.